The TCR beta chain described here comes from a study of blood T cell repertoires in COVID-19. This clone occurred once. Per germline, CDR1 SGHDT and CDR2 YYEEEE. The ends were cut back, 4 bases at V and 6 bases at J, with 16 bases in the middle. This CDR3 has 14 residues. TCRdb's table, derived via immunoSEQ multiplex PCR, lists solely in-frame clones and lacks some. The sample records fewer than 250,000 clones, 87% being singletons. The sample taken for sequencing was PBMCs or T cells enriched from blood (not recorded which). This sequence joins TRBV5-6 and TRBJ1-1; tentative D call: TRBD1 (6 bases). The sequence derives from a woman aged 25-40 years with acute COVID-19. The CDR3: CASSRGRPGAEAFF. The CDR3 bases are TGTGCCAGCAGCCGGGGACGGCCAGGGGCTGAAGCTTTCTTT.